Each of the 12 T cell receptor beta chains below was sequenced from the same sample in a study of blood T cell repertoires in COVID-19. Some clones are missing from TCRdb's copy, which holds only in-frame ones; the method was immunoSEQ multiplex PCR. The table includes roughly 200,000 clones, about 84% detected once. Material: PBMCs or T cells enriched from blood (not recorded which). These receptors originate from a man in his forties with acute COVID-19.

This chain links TRBV15 with TRBJ1-4; D may be TRBD1 (6 bases). The CDR3 length is 16 residues. Between the trimmed V and J ends, which lost 8 bases and 6 bases, there was a span of 22 bases. Looked up from germline, CDR1 is LNHNV and CDR2 is YYDKDF (reference sequence). CDR3 region: CATATPPAGGDEKLFF. The CDR3 nucleotides read TGTGCCACCGCGACCCCTCCTGCGGGGGGCGATGAAAAACTGTTTTTT.

This chain uses TRBV9 with TRBJ1-1, with D maybe TRBD1 (6 bases). CDR3 length: 14 residues. From germline, CDR1 is SGDLS and CDR2 YYNGEE. Trimming pared 3 bases from V and 4 bases from J, leaving 13 bases between. CDR3 in DNA: TGTGCCAGCAGCGCCTCGAGGGGGTTCACTGAAGCTTTCTTT. Its translation: CASSASRGFTEAFF.

The chain has TRBV19 and TRBJ1-5, with D possibly being TRBD1 (5 bases). V was trimmed by 5 bases and J by 5 bases, leaving 19 bases between them. In germline, CDR1 is LNHDA, CDR2 SQIVND (reference sequence). CDR3 length equals 16 residues. The CDR3 loop reads CASSFRGRESDQPQHF. The DNA of the CDR3 is TGTGCCAGTAGTTTTAGAGGCAGGGAAAGTGATCAGCCCCAGCATTTT.

Details on this clone: This same CDR3 is encoded by further DNA sequences in the sample. The chain combines TRBV5-1 with TRBJ1-5; D call uncertain. The germline V and J ends were trimmed by 0 bases and 5 bases, with 9 bases remaining between them. Germline assignment: CDR1 SGHRS and CDR2 YFSETQ. This CDR3 has 14 amino acids. CDR3 in amino acids: CASSLDGPHQPQHF. The CDR3 bases are TGCGCCAGCAGCTTGGACGGTCCTCATCAGCCCCAGCATTTT.

The chain uses TRBV5-6 and TRBJ2-7; D is possibly TRBD2 (6 bases). Germline assignment: CDR1 SGHDT and CDR2 YYEEEE. Between the trimmed V and J ends, which lost 2 bases and 2 bases, there was a span of 11 bases. The CDR3 spans 14 residues. The CDR3 nucleotides are TGTGCCAGCAGCTTTACCGCGGGACCCTACGAGCAGTACTTC. Amino acid sequence: CASSFTAGPYEQYF.

This chain joins TRBV12-3 or TRBV12-4 and TRBJ2-7; no reliable D call. V lost 2 bases, J lost 4 bases, and 6 bases lay in between. This CDR3 has 12 residues. The CDR3 DNA is TGTGCCAGCAGTTTAAAAACATACGAGCAGTACTTC. Translation: CASSLKTYEQYF.

V gene TRBV5-4 combines with J gene TRBJ2-1, with 7 positions matching TRBD2. The germline CDR1 and CDR2 sequences are SGHNT and YYREEE (reference sequence). The ends lost 4 bases at V and 8 bases at J; junction bases unmatched: 15. This CDR3 spans 16 amino acids. Here the CDR3 DNA reads TGTGCCAGCAGCGCCCCTAGCGGCCCAACGAACTATGAGCAGTTCTTC. As protein: CASSAPSGPTNYEQFF.

The V and J genes are TRBV6-2 or TRBV6-3 and TRBJ1-1, with D possibly being TRBD1 (5 bases). The CDR3 runs to 13 residues. V was clipped by 5 bases and J by 3 bases, with 10 bases between them. Germline CDR1 is MNHEY and CDR2 is SVGEGT. DNA of the CDR3: TGTGCCAGCAGTGATGACAGTTACACTGAAGCTTTCTTT. Translating gives CASSDDSYTEAFF.

V and J are TRBV9 and TRBJ1-2, with 9 bases matching TRBD1. This CDR3 contains 18 residues. Germline V lookup: CDR1 SGDLS, CDR2 YYNGEE. The V and J ends lost 2 bases and 2 bases, in that order; junction bases with no gene match: 13. In DNA, the CDR3 is TGTGCCAGCAGCGTGAACCCGGGACAGGGTAGATTGAACTATGGCTACACCTTC. This translates into CASSVNPGQGRLNYGYTF.

On this clone: Additional DNA sequences in this sample encode the identical CDR3. The chain is built from TRBV5-1 and TRBJ2-7, with a possible D match to TRBD2 (6 bases). CDR1 is SGHRS, CDR2 YFSETQ, per germline. V lost 1 base and J lost 7, with 18 bases in between. The CDR3 contains 15 residues. The CDR3 loop is CASSLRIGLDYEQYF. The DNA of the CDR3 is TGCGCCAGCAGCTTGAGGATCGGACTGGACTATGAGCAGTACTTC.

The J gene is TRBJ2-1, the V gene TRBV5-6; 7 bases align to TRBD1. J lost 3 bases, V lost 0 bases, and 6 bases had no gene match. Germline values: CDR1 SGHDT, CDR2 YYEEEE. The CDR3 loop spans 16 amino acids. The chain's CDR3 is CASSLEVTGYYNEQFF. The CDR3 region has the DNA TGTGCCAGCAGCTTGGAAGTGACAGGGTACTACAATGAGCAGTTCTTC. Variable domain in full (rest from reference TRBV5-6 and TRBJ2-1): DAGVTQSPTHLIKTRGQQVTLRCSPKSGHDTVSWYQQALGQGPQFIFQYYEEEERQRGNFPDRFSGHQFPNYSSELNVNALLLGDSALYLCASSLEVTGYYNEQFFGPGTRLTVL.

The genes are TRBV14 and TRBJ1-5, with D possibly being TRBD1 (6 bases). Germline CDR1 SGHDN, CDR2 FVKESK. The CDR3 loop spans 13 amino acids. V lost 4 bases and J 7 bases, leaving 11 bases between the germline ends. CDR3 residues: CASSRGLEQPQHF. The CDR3 nucleotides are TGTGCCAGCAGCCGGGGGCTTGAACAGCCCCAGCATTTT.